The entry below describes one TCR beta chain. The target of this receptor is not known. Base qualities are missing; no much larger clone stands one base away. The donors were people with melanoma. The entry originates in a study of CD4+ T cells in melanoma (dated by TCRdb to between 2022 and 2023). With regard to the full study: The study examined neoantigen-specific CD4+ T cells in human melanoma. The full study reports these points: The report described a correlation between neoantigen-specific CD4+ T cells and the function of CD8+ T cells, macrophages and B cells. Neoantigen-specific CD4+ T cells in melanoma were reported to have a range of differentiation states.

Libraries were prepared through the immunoSEQ multiplex PCR assay. TCRdb took over this immuneACCESS table, retaining in-frame rearrangements with V and J assigned. Such tables are incomplete; in checked studies, under half of the missing clones stem from an unresolved V gene, and the remainder is unexplained. For this sample there are about 54,000 clones; 60% to 80% appear just once. Of the sample, 4.5% to 6% is held by the ten largest clones. V is cut by 3 bases and J by 10 bases, and the space between the germline ends is 10 bases. CDR1 is given as MNHEY and CDR2 as SMNVEV, both from the germline V gene (reference sequence). The CDR3 runs 12 residues from the cysteine to the phenylalanine. Only the CDR3 part of the read is kept: 36 bases, read in frame from the first base.

This receptor was identified in a human donor with melanoma. The chain links TRBV27 with TRBJ2-1; D gene: possibly TRBD1, on 5 matching bases. The sequencing sample was made of tumor tissue. Here is the DNA: TGTGCCAGCAGTTTTACAGGCAGCGAGCAGTTCTTC. Protein translation: CASSFTGSEQFF.